This T cell receptor beta chain was sequenced in a study of blood T cells in healthy people across ages. Trimming at V came to 3 bases and at J to 2 bases, leaving 4 bases not matched to a gene. The CDR3 consists of 15 residues. Germline-derived CDR1 and CDR2 are SGHTA and FQGNSA. Then a second PCR, running about 7 to 11 cycles, was carried out with a sample-barcoded 5' primer and a J-beta primer mix. TCRdb re-analysed the 5' RACE reads in MiXCR, keeping a single row per CDR3 protein. In the table there are 800,000 to 950,000 distinct CDR3 sequences, around 29% of which are singletons. This sample also appeared in a second study, on T cells of mothers and their children.

This TCR was sampled from a woman aged 40 to 50 in good health. The V and J genes are TRBV7-2 and TRBJ2-3, with 8 bases that match TRBD2. The specimen sequenced was blood. In DNA, the CDR3 is TGTGCCAGCAGCTTCCAGCGGGGGTTCACAGATACGCAGTATTTT. It specifies CASSFQRGFTDTQYF.